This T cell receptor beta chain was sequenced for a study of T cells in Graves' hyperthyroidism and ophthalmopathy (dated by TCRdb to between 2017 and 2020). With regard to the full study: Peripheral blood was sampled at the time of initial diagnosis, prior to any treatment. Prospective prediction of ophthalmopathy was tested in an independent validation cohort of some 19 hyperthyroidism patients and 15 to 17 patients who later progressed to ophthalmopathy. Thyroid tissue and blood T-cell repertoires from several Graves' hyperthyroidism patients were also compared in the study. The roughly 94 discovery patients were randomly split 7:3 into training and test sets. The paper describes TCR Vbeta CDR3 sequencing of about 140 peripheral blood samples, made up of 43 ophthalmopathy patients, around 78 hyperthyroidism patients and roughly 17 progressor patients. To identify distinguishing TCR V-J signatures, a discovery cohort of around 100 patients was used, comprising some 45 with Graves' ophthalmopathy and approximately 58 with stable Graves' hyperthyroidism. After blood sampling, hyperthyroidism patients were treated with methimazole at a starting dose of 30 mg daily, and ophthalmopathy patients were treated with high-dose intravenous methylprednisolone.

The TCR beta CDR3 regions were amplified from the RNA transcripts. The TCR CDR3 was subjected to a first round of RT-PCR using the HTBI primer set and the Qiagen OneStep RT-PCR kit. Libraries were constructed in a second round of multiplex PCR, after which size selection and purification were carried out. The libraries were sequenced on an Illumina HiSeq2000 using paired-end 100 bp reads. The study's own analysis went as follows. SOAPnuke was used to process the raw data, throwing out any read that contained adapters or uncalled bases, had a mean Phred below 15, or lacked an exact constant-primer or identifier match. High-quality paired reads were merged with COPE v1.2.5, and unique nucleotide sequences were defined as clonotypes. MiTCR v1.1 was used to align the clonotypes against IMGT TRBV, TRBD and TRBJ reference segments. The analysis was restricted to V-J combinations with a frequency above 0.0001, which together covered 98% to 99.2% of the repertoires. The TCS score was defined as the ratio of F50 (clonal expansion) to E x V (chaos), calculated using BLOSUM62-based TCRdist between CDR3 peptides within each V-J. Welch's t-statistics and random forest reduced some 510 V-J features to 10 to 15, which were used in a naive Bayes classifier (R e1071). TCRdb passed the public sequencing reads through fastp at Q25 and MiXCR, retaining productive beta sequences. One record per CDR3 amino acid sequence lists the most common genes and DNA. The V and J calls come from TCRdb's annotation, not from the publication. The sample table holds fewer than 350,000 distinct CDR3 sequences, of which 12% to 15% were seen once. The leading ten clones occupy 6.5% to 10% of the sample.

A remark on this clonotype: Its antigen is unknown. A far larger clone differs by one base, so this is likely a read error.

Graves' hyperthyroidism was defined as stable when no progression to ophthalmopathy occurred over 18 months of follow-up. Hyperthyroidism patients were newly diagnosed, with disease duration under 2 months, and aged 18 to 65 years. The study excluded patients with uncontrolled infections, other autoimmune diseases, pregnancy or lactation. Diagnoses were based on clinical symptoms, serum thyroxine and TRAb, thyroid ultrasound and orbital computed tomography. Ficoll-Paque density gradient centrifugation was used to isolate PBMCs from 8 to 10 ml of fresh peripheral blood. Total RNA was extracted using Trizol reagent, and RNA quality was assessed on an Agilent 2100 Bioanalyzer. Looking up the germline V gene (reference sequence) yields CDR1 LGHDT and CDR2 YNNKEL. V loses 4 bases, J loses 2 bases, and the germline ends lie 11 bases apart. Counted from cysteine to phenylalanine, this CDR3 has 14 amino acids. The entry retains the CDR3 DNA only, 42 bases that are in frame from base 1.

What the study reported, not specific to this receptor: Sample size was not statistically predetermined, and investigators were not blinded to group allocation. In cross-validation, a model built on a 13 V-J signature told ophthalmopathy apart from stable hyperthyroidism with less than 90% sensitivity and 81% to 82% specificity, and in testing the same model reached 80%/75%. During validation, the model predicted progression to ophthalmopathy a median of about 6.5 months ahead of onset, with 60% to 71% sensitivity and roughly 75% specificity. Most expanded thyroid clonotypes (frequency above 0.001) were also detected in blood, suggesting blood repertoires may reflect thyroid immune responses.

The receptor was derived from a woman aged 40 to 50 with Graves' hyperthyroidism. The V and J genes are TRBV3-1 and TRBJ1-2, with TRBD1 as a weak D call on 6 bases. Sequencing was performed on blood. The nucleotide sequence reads TGTGCCAGCAGCCCTGGACAGTGCAACTATGGCTACACCTTC. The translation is CASSPGQCNYGYTF.